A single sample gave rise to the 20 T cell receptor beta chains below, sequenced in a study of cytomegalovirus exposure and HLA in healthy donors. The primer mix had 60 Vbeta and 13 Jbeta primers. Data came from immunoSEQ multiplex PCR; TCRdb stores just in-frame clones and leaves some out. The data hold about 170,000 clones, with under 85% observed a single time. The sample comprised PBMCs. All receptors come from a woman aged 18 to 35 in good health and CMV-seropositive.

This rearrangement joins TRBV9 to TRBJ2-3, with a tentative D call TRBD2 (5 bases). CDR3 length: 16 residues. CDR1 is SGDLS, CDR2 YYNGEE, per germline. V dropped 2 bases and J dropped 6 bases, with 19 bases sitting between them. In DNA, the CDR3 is TGTGCCAGCAGCGTGAGTACCCTAGCTGGATTGGATACGCAGTATTTT. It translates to CASSVSTLAGLDTQYF. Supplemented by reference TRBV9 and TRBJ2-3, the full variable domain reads DSGVTQTPKHLITATGQRVTLRCSPRSGDLSVYWYQQSLDQGLQFLIQYYNGEERAKGNILERFSAQQFPDLHSELNLSSLELGDSALYFCASSVSTLAGLDTQYFGPGTRLTVL.

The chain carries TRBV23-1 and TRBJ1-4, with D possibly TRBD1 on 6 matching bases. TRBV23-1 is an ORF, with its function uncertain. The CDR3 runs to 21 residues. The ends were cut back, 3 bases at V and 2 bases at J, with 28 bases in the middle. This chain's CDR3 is CASSHRDRSSETRATNEKLFF. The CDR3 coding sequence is TGCGCCAGCAGTCATAGAGACAGGTCCTCTGAGACTCGAGCGACTAATGAAAAACTGTTTTTT.

CDR3 loop: CASSVLRGNYGYTF. The CDR3 bases are TGTGCCAGTAGTGTATTAAGGGGAAACTATGGCTACACCTTC. The rearrangement uses TRBV19 and TRBJ1-2, with a weak D call TRBD1 (5 bases). The CDR3 spans 14 residues. V was clipped by 5 bases and J by 2 bases, with 12 bases between them. Germline V CDR1 and CDR2: LNHDA, SQIVND (reference sequence).

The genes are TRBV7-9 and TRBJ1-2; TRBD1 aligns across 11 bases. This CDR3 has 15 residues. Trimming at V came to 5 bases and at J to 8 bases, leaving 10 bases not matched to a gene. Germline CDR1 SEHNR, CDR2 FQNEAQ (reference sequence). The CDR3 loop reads CASSPQTGQGVGYTF. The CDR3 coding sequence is TGTGCCAGCAGCCCTCAGACGGGACAGGGGGTAGGCTACACCTTC. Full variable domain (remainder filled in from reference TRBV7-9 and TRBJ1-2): DTGVSQNPRHKITKRGQNVTFRCDPISEHNRLYWYRQTLGQGPEFLTYFQNEAQLEKSRLLSDRFSAERPKGSFSTLEIQRTEQGDSAMYLCASSPQTGQGVGYTFGSGTRLTVV.

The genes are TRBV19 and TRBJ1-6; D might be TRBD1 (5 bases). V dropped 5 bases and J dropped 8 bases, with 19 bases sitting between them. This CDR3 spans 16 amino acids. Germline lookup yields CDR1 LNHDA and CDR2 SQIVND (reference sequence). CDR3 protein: CASSPQAWVSDSPLHF. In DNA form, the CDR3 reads TGTGCCAGTAGTCCACAGGCGTGGGTGTCGGATTCACCCCTCCACTTT. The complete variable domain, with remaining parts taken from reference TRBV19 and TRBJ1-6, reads DGGITQSPKYLFRKEGQNVTLSCEQNLNHDAMYWYRQDPGQGLRLIYYSQIVNDFQKGDIAEGYSVSREKKESFPLTVTSAQKNPTAFYLCASSPQAWVSDSPLHFGNGTRLTVT.

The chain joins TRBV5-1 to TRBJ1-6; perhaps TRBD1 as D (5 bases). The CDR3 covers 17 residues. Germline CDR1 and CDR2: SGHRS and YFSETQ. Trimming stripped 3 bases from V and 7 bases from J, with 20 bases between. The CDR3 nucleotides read TGCGCCAGCAGCTGGGCGGGACTCCGAGCCGCAAATTCACCCCTCCACTTT. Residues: CASSWAGLRAANSPLHF.

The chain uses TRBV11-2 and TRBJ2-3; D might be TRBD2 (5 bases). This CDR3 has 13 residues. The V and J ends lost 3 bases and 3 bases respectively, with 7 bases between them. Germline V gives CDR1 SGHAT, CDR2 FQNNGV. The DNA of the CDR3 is TGTGCCAGCAGCTTGGACTGGACAGATACGCAGTATTTT. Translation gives CASSLDWTDTQYF.

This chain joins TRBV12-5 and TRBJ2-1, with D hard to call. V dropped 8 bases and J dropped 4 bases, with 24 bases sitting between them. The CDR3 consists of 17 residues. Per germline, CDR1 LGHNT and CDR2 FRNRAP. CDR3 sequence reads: CASLKSLIQPDYNEQFF. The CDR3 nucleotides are TGTGCTAGTCTCAAGTCGCTAATTCAACCCGATTACAATGAGCAGTTCTTC.

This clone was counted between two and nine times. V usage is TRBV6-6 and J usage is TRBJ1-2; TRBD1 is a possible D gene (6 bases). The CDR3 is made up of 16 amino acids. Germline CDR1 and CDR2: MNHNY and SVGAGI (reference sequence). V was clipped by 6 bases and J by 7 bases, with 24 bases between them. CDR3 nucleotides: TGTGCCAGCAGACAACTCCCCCTAGCGGGGGCGCTTGGCTACACCTTC. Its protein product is CASRQLPLAGALGYTF.

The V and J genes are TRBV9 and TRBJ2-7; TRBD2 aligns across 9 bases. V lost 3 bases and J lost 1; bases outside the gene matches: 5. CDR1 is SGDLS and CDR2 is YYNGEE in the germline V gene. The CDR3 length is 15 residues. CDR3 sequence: CASSGAGGKSYEQYF. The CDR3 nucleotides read TGTGCCAGCAGCGGAGCGGGGGGAAAGTCCTACGAGCAGTACTTC.

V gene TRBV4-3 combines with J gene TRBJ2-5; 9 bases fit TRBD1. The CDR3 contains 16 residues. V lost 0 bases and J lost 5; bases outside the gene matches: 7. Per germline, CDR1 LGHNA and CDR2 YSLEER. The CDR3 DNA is TGCGCCAGCAGCCAAGACTCCGGGACAGGGTACGAGACCCAGTACTTC. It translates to CASSQDSGTGYETQYF.

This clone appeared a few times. The CDR3: CASSRGNYGYTF. The CDR3 coding sequence is TGTGCCAGCAGTCGCGGTAACTATGGCTACACCTTC. The rearrangement joins TRBV7-2 to TRBJ1-2; no reliable D call. V was pared by 6 bases and J by 1 base, with 6 bases between. The CDR3 totals 12 residues. Looked up from germline, CDR1 is SGHTA and CDR2 is FQGNSA.

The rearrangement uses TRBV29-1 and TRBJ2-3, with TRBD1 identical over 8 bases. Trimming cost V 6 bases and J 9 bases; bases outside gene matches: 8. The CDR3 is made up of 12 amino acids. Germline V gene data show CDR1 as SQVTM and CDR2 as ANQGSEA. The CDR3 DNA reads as TGCAGCGTCTACCAGGACAGGGCAACGCAGTATTTT. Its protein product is CSVYQDRATQYF.

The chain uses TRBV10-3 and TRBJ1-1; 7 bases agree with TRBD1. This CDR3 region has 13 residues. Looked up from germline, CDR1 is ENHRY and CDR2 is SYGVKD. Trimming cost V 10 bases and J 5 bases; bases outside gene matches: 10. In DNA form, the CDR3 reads TGTGCCACCCTTACAGGGGTGGGGACTGAAGCTTTCTTT. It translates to CATLTGVGTEAFF.

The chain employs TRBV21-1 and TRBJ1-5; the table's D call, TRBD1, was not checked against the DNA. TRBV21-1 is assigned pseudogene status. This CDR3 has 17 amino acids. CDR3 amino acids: CASSPRGQSSSNQPQHF. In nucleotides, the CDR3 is TGTGCCAGCAGCCCTAGGGGACAAAGTTCTAGCAATCAGCCCCAGCATTTT.

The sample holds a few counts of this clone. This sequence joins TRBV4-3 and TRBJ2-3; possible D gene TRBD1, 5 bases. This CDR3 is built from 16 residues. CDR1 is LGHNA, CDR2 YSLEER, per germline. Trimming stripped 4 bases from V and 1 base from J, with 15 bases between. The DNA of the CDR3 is TGCGCCAGCAGCCCATTAGGGGCCAGGGGCACAGATACGCAGTATTTT. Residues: CASSPLGARGTDTQYF.

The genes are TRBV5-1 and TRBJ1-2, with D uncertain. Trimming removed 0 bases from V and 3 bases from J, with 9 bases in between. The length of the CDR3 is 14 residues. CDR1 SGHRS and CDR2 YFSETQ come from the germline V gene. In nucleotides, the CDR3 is TGCGCCAGCAGCTTGGTTCCAGAGGACTATGGCTACACCTTC. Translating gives CASSLVPEDYGYTF.

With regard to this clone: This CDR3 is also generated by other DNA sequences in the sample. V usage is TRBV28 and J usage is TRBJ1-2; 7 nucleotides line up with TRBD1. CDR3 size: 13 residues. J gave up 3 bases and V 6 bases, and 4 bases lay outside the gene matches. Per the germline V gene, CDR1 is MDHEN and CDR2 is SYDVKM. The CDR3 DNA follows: TGTGCCAGCAGCTTACAGGGGTACTATGGCTACACCTTC. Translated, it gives CASSLQGYYGYTF.

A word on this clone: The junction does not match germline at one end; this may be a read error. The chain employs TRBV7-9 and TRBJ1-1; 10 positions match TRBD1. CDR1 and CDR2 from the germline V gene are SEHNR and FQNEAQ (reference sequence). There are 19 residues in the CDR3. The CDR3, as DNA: TGTTCCAGCAGCTTTGGCAATATTTTGGGACAGGGGCCCGACACTGAAGCTTTCTTT. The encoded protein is CSSSFGNILGQGPDTEAFF.

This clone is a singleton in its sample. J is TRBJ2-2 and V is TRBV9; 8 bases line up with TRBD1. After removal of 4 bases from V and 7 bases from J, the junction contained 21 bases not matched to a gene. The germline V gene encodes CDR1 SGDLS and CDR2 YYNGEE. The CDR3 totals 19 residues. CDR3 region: CASSLRGGQGVGYGGELFF. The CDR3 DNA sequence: TGTGCCAGCAGCTTGAGAGGAGGACAGGGTGTCGGATATGGCGGGGAGCTGTTTTTT.